These 2 T cell receptor beta chains were all obtained from the same sample, sequenced in a study of spatial heterogeneity in lung cancer. MiXCR, applied by TCRdb to the 5' RACE reads, yields one record per CDR3 protein. The profile shows tens of thousands of distinct CDR3 sequences, 10% to 15% of them singletons. The time point denotes: sample taken at primary tumor resection. Whole RNA obtained from tumor, nontumor lung or frozen PBMC underwent sequencing without sorting. The source material was PBMCs, sampled at surgery. Receptors were obtained from a male donor with early-stage non-small cell lung cancer.

This clonotype was detected only a few times. The V and J genes are TRBV11-2 and TRBJ1-2; D is ambiguous. CDR3 length: 15 residues. The V and J ends lost 1 base and 2 bases respectively, with 11 bases between them. Per the germline V gene, CDR1 is SGHAT and CDR2 is FQNNGV. CDR3 protein: CASSLGSNTNYGYTF. The CDR3 DNA follows: TGTGCCAGCAGCTTAGGGTCTAACACCAACTATGGCTACACCTTC.

This clonotype has just a few counts. The chain carries TRBV20-1 and TRBJ2-3; D is uncertain. This CDR3 is built from 15 residues. The germline V and J ends were trimmed by 0 bases and 2 bases, with 12 bases remaining between them. Germline lookup yields CDR1 DFQATT and CDR2 SNEGSKA (reference sequence). The CDR3 spells CSAREITSYTDTQYF. The CDR3 nucleotides are TGCAGTGCTAGAGAGATTACAAGTTACACAGATACGCAGTATTTT.